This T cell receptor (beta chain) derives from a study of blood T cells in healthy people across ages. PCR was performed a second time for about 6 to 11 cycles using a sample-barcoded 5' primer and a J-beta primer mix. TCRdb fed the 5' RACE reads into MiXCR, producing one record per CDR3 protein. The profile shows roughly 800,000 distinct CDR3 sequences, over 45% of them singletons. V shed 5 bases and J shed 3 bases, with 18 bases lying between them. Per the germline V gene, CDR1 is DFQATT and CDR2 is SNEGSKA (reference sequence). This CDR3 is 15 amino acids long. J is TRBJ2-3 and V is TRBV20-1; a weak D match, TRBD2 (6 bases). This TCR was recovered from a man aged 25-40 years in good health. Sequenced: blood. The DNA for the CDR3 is TGCAGTGCTTGTTATGACGGGAGAGGGACAGATACGCAGTATTTT. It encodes CSACYDGRGTDTQYF.